One sample yielded the 27 T cell receptor beta chains listed below, sequenced in a study of blood T cell repertoires in COVID-19. Clones were sequenced by immunoSEQ multiplex PCR, and TCRdb holds only the in-frame ones, with some missing. The sample lists about 160,000 clones; over 80% were seen once. Source material: peripheral blood. Every receptor here comes from a woman at least 80 years old with active or convalescent COVID-19.

This clone was picked up one time. This sample includes further DNA sequences coding for the same CDR3. The CDR3 bases are TGTGCCATCAGTGAGTCGGCGGGACTTCAAGAGACCCAGTACTTC. Its translation: CAISESAGLQETQYF. The rearrangement uses TRBV10-3 and TRBJ2-5, with D perhaps matching TRBD2 (6 bases). The CDR3 contains 15 residues. The germline V gene encodes CDR1 ENHRY and CDR2 SYGVKD. Trimming removed 0 bases from V and 2 bases from J, with 10 bases in between.

The rearrangement joins TRBV4-2 to TRBJ1-1; D ambiguous. The length of the CDR3 is 13 residues. With 1 base removed from V and 3 bases from J, the gap between germline ends came to 6 bases. The germline gives CDR1 LGHNA, CDR2 YNFKEQ. The DNA for the CDR3 is TGTGCCAGCAGCCAAGGGGAGGACACTGAAGCTTTCTTT. Protein product: CASSQGEDTEAFF.

A single count supports this clone. The chain employs TRBV11-3 and TRBJ1-1; a possible D gene is TRBD1 (6 bases). Trimming took off 1 base at V and 4 bases at J, with 10 bases between the two ends. CDR3 length: 14 residues. CDR1 SGHNT and CDR2 YENEEA come from the germline V gene. For the CDR3, the DNA is TGTGCCAGCAGCTTAGTTACAGGGACCACTGAAGCTTTCTTT. Protein sequence: CASSLVTGTTEAFF.

The V gene is TRBV5-1, the J gene TRBJ2-2; possibly TRBD2 for D (6 bases). Germline V CDR1 and CDR2: SGHRS, YFSETQ. Trimming left V 0 bases short and J 6 bases short, with 15 bases between. The CDR3 sequence is 16 residues long. CDR3 nucleotide sequence: TGCGCCAGCAGCTTGGAGACGGGGGAGAGAGCCGGGGAGCTGTTTTTT. Its translation is CASSLETGERAGELFF.

The genes are TRBV5-5 and TRBJ1-6; tentatively, D is TRBD1 (5 bases). Looked up from germline, CDR1 is SGHKS and CDR2 is YYEKEE (reference sequence). The CDR3 spans 15 residues. Deletions cut 4 bases from V and 8 bases from J, with 16 bases between. Here the CDR3 reads CASSLTQGLDSPLHF. The CDR3, as DNA: TGTGCCAGCAGCCTTACCCAGGGCCTTGATTCACCCCTCCACTTT.

The rearrangement uses TRBV4-2 and TRBJ1-2, with 10 bases aligning to TRBD1. V lost 4 bases to trimming and J lost 5 bases; unmatched junction nucleotides: 10. CDR3 length equals 16 residues. In germline, CDR1 is LGHNA, CDR2 YNFKEQ. For the CDR3, the DNA is TGTGCCAGCAGCCTCCCCCGTGGACAGGGGGGGTATGGCTACACCTTC. It codes for CASSLPRGQGGYGYTF.

Points on this clone: Other DNA sequences from this sample encode an identical CDR3 as well. This sequence joins TRBV20-1 and TRBJ1-4; unclear D gene. V lost 5 bases to trimming and J lost 7 bases, with 8 bases between them. The CDR3 extends over 11 amino acids. Germline V lookup: CDR1 DFQATT, CDR2 SNEGSKA (reference sequence). The CDR3 DNA follows: TGCAGTGCTGGCGGTGTTGAAAAACTGTTTTTT. It encodes CSAGGVEKLFF.

The chain is built from TRBV2 and TRBJ1-4; no clear D gene. The CDR3 is made up of 15 amino acids. With 5 bases removed from V and 1 base from J, the gap between germline ends came to 11 bases. CDR1 is SNHLY, CDR2 FYNNEI, per germline. The DNA for the CDR3 is TGTGCCAGCAGTCCCTCCGGGAAAACTAATGAAAAACTGTTTTTT. Its protein product is CASSPSGKTNEKLFF.

This clone showed up just once. The genes are TRBV4-1 and TRBJ1-4; 10 bases fit TRBD1. V trimming: 5 bases; J trimming: 1 base; junction bases outside the gene matches: 7. Per the germline V gene, CDR1 is MGHRA and CDR2 is YSYEKL. This CDR3 is 17 amino acids long. DNA of the CDR3: TGCGCCAGCAGCTCTCTGGACAGGGGGTTAACTAATGAAAAACTGTTTTTT. Its translation is CASSSLDRGLTNEKLFF.

This clone was found once. This chain uses TRBV6-1 with TRBJ1-6, with 7 bases aligning to TRBD1. V shed 3 bases and J 10 bases; nucleotides not matched to a gene: 6. Germline lookup yields CDR1 MNHNS and CDR2 SASEGT. The CDR3 consists of 14 residues. CDR3 region: CASSETGSGSPLHF. In nucleotides, the CDR3 is TGTGCCAGCAGTGAGACAGGGTCTGGGTCACCCCTCCACTTT.

The chain joins TRBV5-4 to TRBJ2-5, with TRBD2 matching over 7 bases. Germline CDR1 is SGHNT and CDR2 is YYREEE (reference sequence). The V segment lost 4 bases and the J segment 2 bases; nucleotides outside the gene matches: 5. The CDR3 extends over 14 amino acids. CDR3 region: CASSLGGGQETQYF. The CDR3 region has the DNA TGTGCCAGCAGCCTCGGCGGGGGACAAGAGACCCAGTACTTC.

This rearrangement joins TRBV7-9 to TRBJ1-6; D remains unclear. Trimming left V 3 bases short and J 7 bases short, with 10 bases between. Per the germline V gene, CDR1 is SEHNR and CDR2 is FQNEAQ (reference sequence). CDR3 length: 14 residues. The CDR3 loop reads CASSLGAANSPLHF. The CDR3 region has the DNA TGTGCCAGCAGCTTGGGAGCAGCAAATTCACCCCTCCACTTT.

The genes are TRBV19 and TRBJ2-1; 7 nucleotides agree with TRBD2. This CDR3 comprises 14 residues. The germline V gene encodes CDR1 LNHDA and CDR2 SQIVND (reference sequence). Trimming cost V 5 bases and J 10 bases; bases outside gene matches: 11. The CDR3 loop is CASSAQTTSSEQFF. The CDR3 DNA follows: TGTGCCAGTAGTGCCCAGACGACTAGCTCCGAGCAGTTCTTC.

The chain uses TRBV19 and TRBJ2-7; the D is unclear. V was clipped by 7 bases and J by 3 bases, with 16 bases between them. Looked up from germline, CDR1 is LNHDA and CDR2 is SQIVND (reference sequence). This CDR3 comprises 14 residues. The CDR3 reads CASMGDMKVYEQYF. The CDR3, as DNA: TGTGCCAGTATGGGCGATATGAAAGTCTACGAGCAGTACTTC.

The table lists this clone with a count of one. The genes are TRBV10-3 and TRBJ1-3; D is unclear. The CDR3 extends over 15 amino acids. V lost 2 bases, J lost 1 base, and 9 bases lay in between. Germline CDR1 ENHRY, CDR2 SYGVKD. The CDR3 coding sequence is TGTGCCATCAGTGAGAACGGGGATTCTGGAAACACCATATATTTT. It encodes CAISENGDSGNTIYF.

This clone was seen only a few times. This chain links TRBV2 with TRBJ2-2, with TRBD1 identical over 10 bases. V was pared by 6 bases and J by 4 bases, with 5 bases of the junction left unmatched. This CDR3 contains 15 residues. CDR1 SNHLY and CDR2 FYNNEI come from the germline V gene. Written as DNA, the CDR3 is TGTGCCAGCAGGCTCGGGACAGGGGTCACCGGGGAGCTGTTTTTT. Translated, it gives CASRLGTGVTGELFF.

The chain recombines TRBV5-6 with TRBJ1-4, with D tentatively TRBD1 (6 bases). CDR1 and CDR2 from the germline V gene are SGHDT and YYEEEE. Trimming took off 3 bases at V and 5 bases at J, with 11 bases between the two ends. This CDR3 is 14 amino acids long. The CDR3 protein is CASSYAGQNEKLFF. The CDR3 nucleotides are TGTGCCAGCAGCTACGCTGGACAGAATGAAAAACTGTTTTTT. Looking up the rest from reference TRBV5-6 and TRBJ1-4 gives the full variable domain: DAGVTQSPTHLIKTRGQQVTLRCSPKSGHDTVSWYQQALGQGPQFIFQYYEEEERQRGNFPDRFSGHQFPNYSSELNVNALLLGDSALYLCASSYAGQNEKLFFGSGTQLSVL.

The chain couples TRBV7-9 to TRBJ1-1; no reliable D call. V was pared by 1 base and J by 11 bases, with 11 bases between. CDR1 is SEHNR and CDR2 is FQNEAQ in the germline V gene (reference sequence). This CDR3 is 12 amino acids long. CDR3 nucleotide sequence: TGTGCCAGCAGCTTAGGGTCAGGCGGGGCTTTCTTT. It codes for CASSLGSGGAFF. The variable domain in full, with the rest retrieved from reference TRBV7-9 and TRBJ1-1, is DTGVSQNPRHKITKRGQNVTFRCDPISEHNRLYWYRQTLGQGPEFLTYFQNEAQLEKSRLLSDRFSAERPKGSFSTLEIQRTEQGDSAMYLCASSLGSGGAFFGQGTRLTVV.

The chain links TRBV25-1 to TRBJ1-2; D gene ambiguous. CDR1 and CDR2 (germline): MGHDK, SYGVNS. V lost 5 bases and J 2 bases, leaving 12 bases between the germline ends. CDR3 size: 14 residues. CDR3 region: CASSSRGANYGYTF. CDR3 DNA: TGTGCCAGCAGTTCTCGGGGAGCCAACTATGGCTACACCTTC.

There are a few counts of this clone. The genes are TRBV19 and TRBJ1-1, with D perhaps matching TRBD1 (5 bases). Trimming stripped 7 bases from V and 5 bases from J, with 23 bases between. The CDR3 sequence is 16 residues long. Germline CDR1 reads LNHDA; CDR2 reads SQIVND (reference sequence). The DNA for the CDR3 is TGTGCCAGTACCAAAAGGGCCCCCGTGGGGGGAACTGAAGCTTTCTTT. The encoded protein is CASTKRAPVGGTEAFF.

DNA of the CDR3: TGTGCCAGTAGTACGTATGAAAAACTGTTTTTT. This translates into CASSTYEKLFF. The genes are TRBV19 and TRBJ1-4, with D uncertain. In germline, CDR1 is LNHDA, CDR2 SQIVND (reference sequence). Trimming removed 4 bases at V and 6 bases at J, with 3 bases between. CDR3 size: 11 residues. Complete variable domain (other parts from reference TRBV19 and TRBJ1-4): DGGITQSPKYLFRKEGQNVTLSCEQNLNHDAMYWYRQDPGQGLRLIYYSQIVNDFQKGDIAEGYSVSREKKESFPLTVTSAQKNPTAFYLCASSTYEKLFFGSGTQLSVL.

The chain uses TRBV2 and TRBJ1-4; TRBD1 might be the D (6 bases). Trimming stripped 6 bases from V and 7 bases from J, with 18 bases between. This CDR3 comprises 15 residues. Germline loops: CDR1 SNHLY, CDR2 FYNNEI. Written as DNA, the CDR3 is TGTGCCAGCAGCGACGTCCAGGGGAAGGGTGAAAAACTGTTTTTT. Translated, it gives CASSDVQGKGEKLFF.

The rearrangement uses TRBV18 and TRBJ1-5; 7 bases are a match to TRBD1. The CDR3 covers 16 residues. CDR1 KGHSH and CDR2 LQKENI come from the germline V gene. With V trimmed by 3 bases and J by 7 bases, 12 bases remained unmatched. The CDR3 DNA follows: TGTGCCAGCTCACCGTGGGCAGACAGGGTCGGCCAGCCCCAGCATTTT. As protein: CASSPWADRVGQPQHF.

This clone has just a few counts. The genes are TRBV24-1 and TRBJ2-3, with D possibly matching TRBD1 (5 bases). CDR3 length equals 14 residues. Per the germline V gene, CDR1 is KGHDR and CDR2 is SFDVKD. V lost 6 bases and J lost 1, with 10 bases in between. For the CDR3, the DNA is TGTGCCACCAGTCACAGGCTGGGCACAGATACGCAGTATTTT. This translates into CATSHRLGTDTQYF.

The gene calls are TRBV5-8 and TRBJ2-1; possible D gene TRBD1, 6 bases. CDR1 is SGHTS, CDR2 YDEGEE, per germline. V was shortened by 0 bases and J by 6 bases, with 13 bases between the two germline ends. This CDR3 spans 15 amino acids. DNA of the CDR3: TGTGCCAGCAGCTTGGACAGGGTGTTAGTCAATGAGCAGTTCTTC. It yields the protein CASSLDRVLVNEQFF.

The V gene is TRBV11-3, the J gene TRBJ1-3; TRBD1 might be the D (6 bases). Trimming removed 4 bases from V and 1 base from J, with 17 bases in between. Germline V gene data show CDR1 as SGHNT and CDR2 as YENEEA. The CDR3 runs 17 residues. The CDR3 bases are TGTGCCAGCAGCTACCACACTTCAGACAGGTCTGGAAACACCATATATTTT. Amino acid sequence: CASSYHTSDRSGNTIYF.

J is TRBJ1-1 and V is TRBV4-3; 7 nucleotides align to TRBD1. Germline values: CDR1 LGHNA, CDR2 YSLEER. This CDR3 comprises 17 residues. V was clipped by 1 base and J by 1 base; unmatched bases: 9. In DNA form, the CDR3 reads TGCGCCAGCAGCCAAGGACGATTTCAGGGGGGGAACACTGAAGCTTTCTTT. It encodes CASSQGRFQGGNTEAFF.